Listed below are T cell receptor beta chains from one sample, sequenced in a study of cytomegalovirus exposure and HLA in healthy donors. TCRdb's copy holds only in-frame clones and misses some; the assay was immunoSEQ multiplex PCR. The table lists approximately 100,000 clones, around 76% of them singletons. Sequencing was done on a sample of PBMCs. The receptor set was obtained from a human donor in good health. The CDR3 runs from the conserved cysteine through the conserved F or W. The D gene is left open where the match is weak. Part of the rows lack a size; the others show once, few, many or a class for expanded clones.

J | size | V | D | CDR3 | DNA
TRBJ1-1 | few | TRBV6-5 | NA | CASSARVDEAFF | TGTGCCAGCAGTGCCAGGGTAGATGAAGCTTTCTTT
TRBJ2-3 | NA | TRBV27 | TRBD2 | CASRFLAGGNTDTQYF | TGTGCCAGCAGATTTCTAGCGGGAGGGAACACAGATACGCAGTATTTT
TRBJ2-7 | NA | TRBV20-1 | NA | CSATGDYEQYF | TGCAGTGCTACGGGGGACTACGAGCAGTACTTC
TRBJ2-1 | NA | TRBV19 | TRBD2 | CASSGAAGLGYSYNEQFF | TGTGCCAGTAGTGGAGCTGCGGGACTAGGGTACTCCTACAATGAGCAGTTCTTC
TRBJ1-4 | few | TRBV6-5 | NA | CASSKVWTFGEGVFF | TGTGCCAGCAGCAAGGTCTGGACGTTCGGAGAAGGGGTGTTTTTT
TRBJ2-2 | NA | TRBV10-2 | NA | CASREGLAHVGELFF | TGCGCCAGCAGGGAGGGACTCGCCCACGTCGGGGAGCTGTTTTTT
TRBJ2-3 | NA | TRBV5-1 | TRBD1 | CASSTRQGGTDTQYF | TGCGCCAGCAGCACCAGACAGGGGGGCACAGATACGCAGTATTTT
TRBJ1-1 | NA | TRBV5-1 | TRBD1 | CASSADRAMNTEAFF | TGCGCCAGCAGCGCGGACAGGGCGATGAACACTGAAGCTTTCTTT
TRBJ1-3 | NA | TRBV2 | TRBD1 | CASSDERGQGILGGGNTIYF | TGTGCCAGCAGTGATGAGCGAGGACAGGGGATATTAGGCGGGGGAAACACCATATATTTT
TRBJ2-7 | NA | TRBV7-6 | NA | CASSLKDTPREQYF | TGTGCCAGCAGCTTAAAGGACACCCCCCGCGAGCAGTACTTC
TRBJ2-7 | NA | TRBV27 | NA | CASSFNPDSVYEQYF | TGTGCCAGCAGTTTTAATCCGGACAGCGTCTACGAGCAGTACTTC
TRBJ1-1 | NA | TRBV27 | NA | CASGPTGENTEAFF | TGTGCCAGCGGACCGACAGGAGAGAACACTGAAGCTTTCTTT
TRBJ2-1 | NA | TRBV11-2 | TRBD2 | CASSFRETSDNEQFF | TGTGCCAGCAGCTTTCGGGAGACTAGCGACAATGAGCAGTTCTTC
TRBJ2-4 | NA | TRBV12-2 | NA | CASRLTVPKNIQYF | TGTGCAAGTCGCTTAACGGTCCCCAAAAACATTCAGTACTTC
TRBJ1-5 | NA | TRBV19 | TRBD1 | CASSYGQGGIQPQHF | TGTGCCAGTAGCTACGGACAGGGTGGTATTCAGCCCCAGCATTTT
TRBJ1-3 | NA | TRBV5-1 | TRBD1 | CASSTQTGYGNTIYF | TGCGCCAGCAGCACCCAGACAGGGTATGGAAACACCATATATTTT
TRBJ1-2 | NA | TRBV2 | TRBD1 | CASSEGTDYGYTF | TGTGCCAGCAGTGAGGGGACAGACTATGGCTACACCTTC
TRBJ2-2 | NA | TRBV10-3 | NA | CAISGTGNTGELFF | TGTGCCATCAGTGGAACAGGGAACACCGGGGAGCTGTTTTTT
TRBJ2-6 | NA | TRBV14 | NA | CASSQEGQGGYSGANVLTF | TGTGCCAGCAGCCAAGAAGGGCAGGGAGGATACTCTGGGGCCAACGTCCTGACTTTC
TRBJ1-1 | NA | TRBV28 | NA | CASSFWGGMTEAFF | TGTGCCAGCAGTTTTTGGGGGGGAATGACTGAAGCTTTCTTT
TRBJ1-4 | few | TRBV19 | NA | CASSPVAYEKLFF | TGTGCCAGTAGTCCGGTTGCATATGAAAAACTGTTTTTT
TRBJ1-6 | NA | TRBV11-2 | NA | CASSGSGRDSPLHF | TGTGCCAGCAGTGGGAGCGGGAGGGATTCACCCCTCCACTTT
TRBJ2-7 | NA | TRBV2 | TRBD1 | CASSPPGTGPALEPYEQYF | TGTGCCAGCAGTCCACCCGGGACAGGCCCTGCCTTGGAGCCCTACGAGCAGTACTTC
TRBJ2-7 | NA | TRBV29-1 | TRBD1 | CSARTGSSYEQYF | TGCAGCGCTAGGACAGGGAGCTCCTACGAGCAGTACTTC
TRBJ2-7 | NA | TRBV9 | TRBD1 | CASSGQGNEQYF | TGTGCCAGCAGCGGACAGGGGAACGAGCAGTACTTC
TRBJ2-5 | NA | TRBV5-4 | TRBD2 | CASSLEPSGQETQYF | TGTGCCAGCAGCTTGGAGCCTAGCGGACAAGAGACCCAGTACTTC
TRBJ1-1 | NA | TRBV29-1 | NA | CSVRTSWDTEAFF | TGCAGCGTCCGGACAAGTTGGGACACTGAAGCTTTCTTT
TRBJ2-2 | NA | TRBV18 | TRBD1 | CASSPRQGVNTGELFF | TGTGCCAGCTCACCGCGACAGGGTGTCAACACCGGGGAGCTGTTTTTT
TRBJ1-1 | NA | TRBV29-1 | TRBD1 | CSVERGRDTEAFF | TGCAGCGTTGAAAGGGGGCGGGATACTGAAGCTTTCTTT
TRBJ1-1 | NA | TRBV11-3 | TRBD1 | CASSQGGRAEAFF | TGTGCCAGCAGCCAAGGGGGCAGGGCTGAAGCTTTCTTT
TRBJ1-1 | few | TRBV19 | NA | CATRDSQGKPLNTEAFF | TGTGCCACACGAGATTCGCAGGGGAAGCCCTTGAACACTGAAGCTTTCTTT
TRBJ1-2 | NA | TRBV7-8 | NA | CASSLVTDNNYGYTF | TGTGCCAGCAGCTTAGTGACAGACAATAACTATGGCTACACCTTC
TRBJ2-1 | NA | TRBV12-5 | NA | CASGLDGTFYEQFF | TGTGCTAGTGGTTTGGACGGGACTTTCTATGAGCAGTTCTTC
TRBJ2-7 | NA | TRBV30 | NA | CAWSKATGYEQYF | TGTGCCTGGAGCAAAGCGACAGGCTACGAGCAGTACTTC
TRBJ2-5 | NA | TRBV15 | NA | CATSIHRDTFHQETQYF | TGTGCCACCAGCATTCACCGGGACACCTTCCACCAAGAGACCCAGTACTTC
TRBJ1-1 | NA | TRBV7-9 | NA | CASSLESSAFF | TGTGCCAGCAGCTTAGAATCGTCGGCTTTCTTT
TRBJ1-6 | NA | TRBV7-6 | NA | CASSLSHGGSPLHF | TGTGCCAGCAGCTTAAGTCACGGGGGTTCACCCCTCCACTTT